The 8 T cell receptor beta chains presented below share a single source sample, sequenced in a study. In TCRdb, the 5' RACE reads were re-called with MiXCR into one record per CDR3 protein. The table lists 62,000 or so distinct CDR3 sequences, approximately 22% of them singletons. Material for sequencing was memory CD4+ T cells sorted from a lymph node. Stated subset: memory CD4+ T cells, CD4+CD45RO+CD25-. The receptors derive from a female donor with breast cancer.

This chain joins TRBV7-2 and TRBJ1-2; D gene unclear. The V gene lost 0 bases and the J gene lost 0 bases, with 5 bases spanning the gap. This CDR3 is 14 amino acids long. The V gene's germline CDR1 is SGHTA and CDR2 FQGNSA. Written as DNA, the CDR3 is TGTGCCAGCAGCTTAGCCAGAGCTAACTATGGCTACACCTTC. Its protein is CASSLARANYGYTF.

This clonotype showed up just a few times. The rearrangement uses TRBV12-5 and TRBJ2-2; D is unresolved. The CDR3 sequence is 13 residues long. Trimming left V 8 bases short and J 2 bases short, with 9 bases between. The V gene's germline CDR1 is LGHNT and CDR2 FRNRAP. The CDR3 spells CASNSDNTGELFF. CDR3 in DNA: TGTGCTAGTAATTCGGATAACACCGGGGAGCTGTTTTTT.

This clonotype was recorded only once. The J gene is TRBJ1-5, the V gene TRBV28, with 8 bases identical to TRBD1. The CDR3 sequence is 15 residues long. After removal of 2 bases from V and 4 bases from J, the junction contained 4 bases not matched to a gene. Germline CDR1 and CDR2: MDHEN and SYDVKM. The chain's CDR3 is CASSLEDRVNQPQHF. Written as DNA, the CDR3 is TGTGCCAGCAGTTTAGAGGACAGGGTAAATCAGCCCCAGCATTTT.

The sample holds many counts of this clonotype. The chain recombines TRBV7-9 with TRBJ2-1; 8 nucleotides line up with TRBD2. This CDR3 is 16 amino acids long. Germline V lookup: CDR1 SEHNR, CDR2 FQNEAQ (reference sequence). V lost 5 bases and J lost 7; bases outside the gene matches: 13. CDR3 sequence: CASSLSASGWANEQFF. CDR3 sequence (DNA): TGTGCCAGCAGCCTCTCCGCTAGCGGGTGGGCGAATGAGCAGTTCTTC.

For this clonotype: One junction end does not reproduce the germline sequence, and a read error may be involved. The chain uses TRBV28 and TRBJ2-4, with D uncertain. This CDR3 is built from 13 residues. Germline CDR1 and CDR2: MDHEN and SYDVKM. CDR3 DNA sequence: TGTGCCAGCAGCCGCGGCGGAGTAAGTGGTAGGGTCTTC. It is translated as CASSRGGVSGRVF.

This clonotype was counted only a few times. The V and J genes are TRBV15 and TRBJ2-3; no clear D gene. V lost 6 bases, J lost 6 bases, and 7 bases lay in between. CDR3 length: 11 amino acids. The germline CDR1 and CDR2 sequences are LNHNV and YYDKDF (reference sequence). For the CDR3, the DNA is TGTGCCACCAGTTCTCAGGATACGCAGTATTTT. Its translation: CATSSQDTQYF.

This chain joins TRBV4-1 and TRBJ2-3, with D perhaps TRBD2 (6 bases). The V gene's germline CDR1 is MGHRA and CDR2 YSYEKL. V lost 3 bases and J lost 7, with 14 bases in between. The CDR3 is 14 residues long. CDR3 sequence (DNA): TGCGCCAGCAGCCATCCGGGGCGGGATAATACGCAGTATTTT. This codes for CASSHPGRDNTQYF.

With respect to this clonotype: A much bigger clone sits one base away, suggesting this may be a read error. The J gene is TRBJ1-1, the V gene TRBV5-1; D remains unclear. The CDR3 is made up of 15 amino acids. Germline CDR1 is SGHRS and CDR2 is YFSETQ. CDR3 loop: CASSFGLRLNTEVFF. In nucleotides, the CDR3 is TGCGCCAGCAGCTTTGGGTTAAGGTTAAACACTGAAGTTTTCTTT.